This is a list of T cell receptor beta chains from one sample in a study of T cell changes during pregnancy in multiple sclerosis. Profiling relied on immunoSEQ multiplex PCR, and the TCRdb table lists in-frame clones only, not all of them. The sample has around 40,000 clones; roughly 90% are singletons. The sample consisted of CD4+ T cells from peripheral blood mononuclear cells, taken in the second trimester of pregnancy. The receptors here all came from a female donor with multiple sclerosis, enrolled in a pregnancy study. Each CDR3 is given without its conserved first and last residue. Clone size is not always given. Where it is, it says once, few, many or a class for expanded clones.

clone_size: NA; v_call: TRBV6-5; cdr3_aa: ASRPGGQETQY
clone_size: NA; v_call: TRBV2; cdr3_aa: ASSEESGPGETQY
clone_size: NA; v_call: TRBV7-2; cdr3_aa: ASSWARGGGAF
clone_size: once; v_call: TRBV27; cdr3_aa: ASGGPRGLGMNTEAF
clone_size: NA; v_call: TRBV18; cdr3_aa: ASSSPRGSFTYEQY
clone_size: NA; v_call: TRBV7-9; cdr3_aa: ASSLALLGLHEAF
clone_size: NA; v_call: TRBV4-2; cdr3_aa: ASSRGTSANTGELF
clone_size: NA; v_call: TRBV5-4; cdr3_aa: ASSLMFRSGANVLT
clone_size: few; v_call: TRBV9; cdr3_aa: ASSVSGDNSPLH
clone_size: few; v_call: TRBV6-5; cdr3_aa: ASSPAGFGETQY
clone_size: NA; v_call: TRBV7-9; cdr3_aa: ASSSGLADLLDTQY
clone_size: NA; v_call: TRBV29-1; cdr3_aa: SVTAVSTYEQY
clone_size: NA; v_call: TRBV7-8; cdr3_aa: ASSLGVVQPQH
clone_size: NA; v_call: TRBV10-2; cdr3_aa: ASSEWVEEVNNQPQH
clone_size: once; v_call: TRBV9; cdr3_aa: ASSRNTGAISGPLH
clone_size: few; v_call: TRBV10-3; cdr3_aa: AIKPQGNYGYT
clone_size: NA; v_call: TRBV7-3; cdr3_aa: ASSDLYAGGNNEQF
clone_size: NA; v_call: TRBV30; cdr3_aa: AWRVSGAYSYEQY
clone_size: NA; v_call: TRBV30; cdr3_aa: AWRRGDYGYT
clone_size: NA; v_call: TRBV27; cdr3_aa: ASSLVPGFNQPQH
clone_size: NA; v_call: TRBV2; cdr3_aa: ASSQTIPGGEQY
clone_size: NA; v_call: TRBV6-6; cdr3_aa: ASSSTNTGELF
clone_size: NA; v_call: TRBV2; cdr3_aa: ASRPFLARETQY
clone_size: NA; v_call: TRBV25-1; cdr3_aa: ASSEYGTANEQF
clone_size: NA; v_call: TRBV5-1; cdr3_aa: ASSWYTGTGVETQY
clone_size: NA; v_call: TRBV4-3; cdr3_aa: ASSQDKGRGVDGYT
clone_size: NA; v_call: TRBV4-3; cdr3_aa: ASSQDDRGQDEKLF
clone_size: NA; v_call: TRBV6-1; cdr3_aa: ASSEGWQVGDQPQH
clone_size: NA; v_call: TRBV7-9; cdr3_aa: ASSRQGSPSTDTQY
clone_size: NA; v_call: TRBV6-6; cdr3_aa: ASGNRSMGYGYT
clone_size: NA; v_call: TRBV7-2; cdr3_aa: ASSLGRGLREAF
clone_size: NA; v_call: TRBV4-3; cdr3_aa: ASSQDFGAWEALLH
clone_size: NA; v_call: TRBV7-2; cdr3_aa: ASSYDRDQPQH
clone_size: NA; v_call: TRBV7-3; cdr3_aa: ASSLTPSGGPYNEQF
clone_size: NA; v_call: TRBV18; cdr3_aa: ASAYGEQVYEQY
clone_size: NA; v_call: TRBV7-2; cdr3_aa: ASSLARAGSADTQY
clone_size: once; v_call: TRBV11-1; cdr3_aa: ASSLGTEETQY
clone_size: NA; v_call: TRBV6-5; cdr3_aa: ASSMGQYGGYT
clone_size: NA; v_call: TRBV5-1; cdr3_aa: ASSRELGPYEQY
clone_size: NA; v_call: TRBV19; cdr3_aa: ASSRQVGNQPQH
clone_size: NA; v_call: TRBV11-2; cdr3_aa: ASSFLENYGYT
clone_size: NA; v_call: TRBV19; cdr3_aa: ASSIRDYSTDTQY
clone_size: NA; v_call: TRBV29-1; cdr3_aa: SVEGGTGTGGFANTGELF
clone_size: NA; v_call: TRBV5-1; cdr3_aa: ASSPGTGSSNEKLF
clone_size: NA; v_call: TRBV7-2; cdr3_aa: ASSLNREQVYGYT
clone_size: NA; v_call: TRBV29-1; cdr3_aa: SVAEQAAETQY
clone_size: NA; v_call: TRBV28; cdr3_aa: ASSTTGFYGYT
clone_size: NA; v_call: TRBV2; cdr3_aa: ASSWDYRQF
clone_size: NA; v_call: TRBV5-1; cdr3_aa: ASSHTGDETQY
clone_size: NA; v_call: TRBV6-1; cdr3_aa: ASSGAAAGSVGYT
clone_size: NA; v_call: TRBV30; cdr3_aa: AWNRKGSGMNTEAF
clone_size: NA; v_call: TRBV5-5; cdr3_aa: ASSLAGNGGEKLF
clone_size: NA; v_call: TRBV30; cdr3_aa: AWGLQGPGD
clone_size: NA; v_call: TRBV6-5; cdr3_aa: ASSLDRFTYEQY
clone_size: NA; v_call: TRBV6-5; cdr3_aa: ASSTGQQTDTQY